Shown below are 14 T cell receptor beta chains from a single sample sequenced in a study of T cell responses to AZD1222 COVID-19 vaccine. Repertoires were generated with immunoSEQ multiplex PCR, while TCRdb's copy carries only in-frame clones and drops some. The data show about 150,000 clones, with 85% to 95% seen just once and approximately 2% held by the top ten. This sample comprised peripheral blood, obtained on day 0 of AZD1222 vaccination. The receptors derive from an adult in good health.

As DNA, the CDR3 is TGTGCCAGCAGCCCGGGACTAGGAAACGAGCAGTACTTC. This codes for CASSPGLGNEQYF. The chain employs TRBV11-2 and TRBJ2-7, with 8 nucleotides matching TRBD2. The CDR3 is 13 amino acids. The J segment lost 5 bases and the V segment lost 5 bases, leaving 5 bases of the junction unmatched. The germline gives CDR1 SGHAT, CDR2 FQNNGV. Full variable domain (missing parts from reference TRBV11-2 and TRBJ2-7): EAGVAQSPRYKIIEKRQSVAFWCNPISGHATLYWYQQILGQGPKLLIQFQNNGVVDDSQLPKDRFSAERLKGVDSTLKIQPAKLEDSAVYLCASSPGLGNEQYFGPGTRLTVT.

The gene calls are TRBV5-1 and TRBJ2-1; 9 nucleotides align to TRBD1. From germline, CDR1 is SGHRS and CDR2 YFSETQ. CDR3 length: 16 amino acids. The ends lost 3 bases at V and 1 base at J; junction bases unmatched: 5. Here the CDR3 reads CASSSTGTGSYNEQFF. The CDR3 DNA reads TGCGCCAGCAGCTCAACCGGGACAGGGTCCTACAATGAGCAGTTCTTC.

The CDR3 DNA sequence: TGTGCCAGTAATTGGGGGGAGTCCTATAATTCACCCCTCCACTTT. Its protein product is CASNWGESYNSPLHF. V gene TRBV19 combines with J gene TRBJ1-6; tentatively, D is TRBD1 (5 bases). Trimming stripped 7 bases from V and 1 base from J, with 11 bases between. CDR3 length equals 15 residues. Germline lookup yields CDR1 LNHDA and CDR2 SQIVND (reference sequence).

This rearrangement joins TRBV5-1 to TRBJ1-2; tentatively, D is TRBD1 (6 bases). Trimming took off 4 bases at V and 4 bases at J, with 20 bases between the two ends. CDR1 SGHRS and CDR2 YFSETQ come from the germline V gene. CDR3 size: 16 residues. CDR3 bases: TGCGCCAGCAGCGTGGGGGGCCGGCTCGCATCCTATGGCTACACCTTC. Its protein is CASSVGGRLASYGYTF. The entire variable domain, with the rest obtained from reference TRBV5-1 and TRBJ1-2, is as follows: KAGVTQTPRYLIKTRGQQVTLSCSPISGHRSVSWYQQTPGQGLQFLFEYFSETQRNKGNFPGRFSGRQFSNSRSEMNVSTLELGDSALYLCASSVGGRLASYGYTFGSGTRLTVV.

The gene calls are TRBV24-1 and TRBJ2-7; TRBD1 aligns across 9 bases. The CDR3 is 15 amino acids. The germline gives CDR1 KGHDR, CDR2 SFDVKD. V was pared by 3 bases and J by 8 bases, with 10 bases of the junction left unmatched. Here the CDR3 DNA reads TGTGCCACCAGTGATCCGGGACAGGGAGGGGACAAGCAGTACTTC. This codes for CATSDPGQGGDKQYF.

V usage is TRBV6-5 and J usage is TRBJ2-3; D uncertain. Trimming cost V 6 bases and J 5 bases, with 15 bases left between them. The V gene's germline CDR1 is MNHEY and CDR2 SVGAGI. The CDR3 covers 14 residues. The CDR3, as DNA: TGTGCCAGCAGCCCCGGTAGGGCGGTAGATACGCAGTATTTT. Its protein product is CASSPGRAVDTQYF.

The rearrangement uses TRBV6-4 and TRBJ2-2; TRBD2 agrees at 10 bases. CDR1 and CDR2 from the germline V gene are MRHNA and SNTAGT. V was clipped by 4 bases and J by 1 base; unmatched bases: 0. This CDR3 spans 15 amino acids. The CDR3 protein is CASSGTSGNTGELFF. The CDR3 DNA follows: TGTGCCAGCAGTGGGACTAGCGGGAACACCGGGGAGCTGTTTTTT.

J is TRBJ2-1 and V is TRBV7-2; 11 bases map to TRBD2. The germline V gene has CDR1 SGHTA and CDR2 FQGNSA. The V gene end was trimmed by 5 bases and the J gene end by 8 bases; junction bases not matched to a gene: 8. This CDR3 comprises 15 residues. CDR3 bases: TGTGCCAGCAGCCATAGCGGGGGGGCCTATGATGAGCAGTTCTTC. It translates to CASSHSGGAYDEQFF.

The CDR3: CASSMSTDTQYF. In DNA form, the CDR3 reads TGCGCCAGCAGCATGAGCACAGATACGCAGTATTTT. The genes are TRBV5-1 and TRBJ2-3; D is uncertain. Trimming took 4 bases from V and 0 from J, leaving 3 bases between them. Germline CDR1 is SGHRS and CDR2 is YFSETQ. This CDR3 spans 12 amino acids.

This clone came up once. The chain has TRBV6-5 and TRBJ1-5; no reliable D call. This CDR3 region has 15 residues. V gave up 4 bases and J gave up 3 bases, with 13 bases separating them. Germline V CDR1 and CDR2: MNHEY, SVGAGI. The CDR3 loop is CASSSTDGPNQPQHF. The CDR3 DNA is TGTGCCAGCAGTTCCACGGACGGACCCAATCAGCCCCAGCATTTT.

The chain combines TRBV6-5 with TRBJ1-1; D uncertain. The germline V and J ends were trimmed by 8 bases and 7 bases, with 14 bases remaining between them. The CDR3 runs to 12 residues. Germline V gene sequence: CDR1 MNHEY, CDR2 SVGAGI. Written as DNA, the CDR3 is TGTGCCAGCCGTAGGACGTCGAGTGAAGCTTTCTTT. It translates to CASRRTSSEAFF.

The CDR3 protein is CSVKGAGGMNTEAFF. The DNA for the CDR3 is TGCAGCGTTAAGGGAGCGGGGGGCATGAACACTGAAGCTTTCTTT. V gene TRBV29-1 combines with J gene TRBJ1-1, with a tentative D call TRBD1 (6 bases). Germline V gene data show CDR1 as SQVTM and CDR2 as ANQGSEA. V lost 5 bases to trimming and J lost 0 bases, with 16 bases between them. This CDR3 has 15 amino acids.

The chain combines TRBV14 with TRBJ1-2, with a possible D match to TRBD1 (5 bases). Trimming took 2 bases from V and 4 from J, leaving 17 bases between them. This CDR3 contains 16 residues. Germline V gene lookup returns CDR1 SGHDN and CDR2 FVKESK. The CDR3 loop reads CASSQKAGTTAYGYTF. The CDR3 DNA reads TGTGCCAGCAGCCAAAAAGCAGGGACTACTGCCTATGGCTACACCTTC. Full variable domain (outside the CDR3, taken from reference TRBV14 and TRBJ1-2): EAGVTQFPSHSVIEKGQTVTLRCDPISGHDNLYWYRRVMGKEIKFLLHFVKESKQDESGMPNNRFLAERTGGTYSTLKVQPAELEDSGVYFCASSQKAGTTAYGYTFGSGTRLTVV.

This chain links TRBV12-3 or TRBV12-4 with TRBJ1-5, with a tentative D call TRBD1 (6 bases). The CDR3 runs to 11 residues. The V and J ends lost 6 bases and 15 bases respectively, with 15 bases between them. The CDR3 DNA reads as TGTGCCAGCAGCGGGTTGGGGGCGCGGCATTTT. This codes for CASSGLGARHF.